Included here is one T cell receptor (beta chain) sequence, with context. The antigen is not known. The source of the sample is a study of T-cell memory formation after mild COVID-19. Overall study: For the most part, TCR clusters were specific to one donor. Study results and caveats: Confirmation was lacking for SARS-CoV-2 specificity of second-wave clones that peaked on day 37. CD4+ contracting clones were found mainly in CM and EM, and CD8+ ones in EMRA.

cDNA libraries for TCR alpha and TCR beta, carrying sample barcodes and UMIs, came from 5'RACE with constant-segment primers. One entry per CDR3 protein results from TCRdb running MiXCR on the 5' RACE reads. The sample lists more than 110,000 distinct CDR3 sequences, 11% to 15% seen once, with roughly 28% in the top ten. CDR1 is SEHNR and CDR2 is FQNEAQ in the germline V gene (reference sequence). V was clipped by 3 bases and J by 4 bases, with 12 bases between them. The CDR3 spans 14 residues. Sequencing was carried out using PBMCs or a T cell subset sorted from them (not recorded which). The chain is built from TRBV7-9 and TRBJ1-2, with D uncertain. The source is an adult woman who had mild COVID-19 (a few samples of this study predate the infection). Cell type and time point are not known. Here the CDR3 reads CASSFPLEIYGYTF. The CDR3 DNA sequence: TGTGCCAGCAGCTTTCCTTTGGAGATCTATGGCTACACCTTC.